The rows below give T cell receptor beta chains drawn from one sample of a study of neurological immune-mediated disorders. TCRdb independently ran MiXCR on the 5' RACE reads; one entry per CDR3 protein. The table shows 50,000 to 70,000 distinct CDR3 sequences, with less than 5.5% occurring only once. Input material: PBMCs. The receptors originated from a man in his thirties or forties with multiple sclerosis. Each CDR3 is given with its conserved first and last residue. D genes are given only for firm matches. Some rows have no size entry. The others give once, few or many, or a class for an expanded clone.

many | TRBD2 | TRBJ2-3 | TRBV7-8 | CASSPRAGMTDTQYF | TGTGCCAGCAGCCCGAGAGCGGGGATGACAGATACGCAGTATTTT
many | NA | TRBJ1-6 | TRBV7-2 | CASSARSGGNSPLHF | TGTGCCAGCAGCGCCCGGTCTGGGGGAAATTCACCCCTCCACTTT
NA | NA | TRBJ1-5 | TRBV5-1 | CASSFGPGNQPQHF | TGCGCCAGCAGCTTTGGACCAGGCAATCAGCCCCAGCATTTT
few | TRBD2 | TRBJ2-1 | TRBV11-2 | CASSLWSSGGNEQFF | TGTGCCAGCAGCTTATGGTCTAGCGGGGGCAATGAGCAGTTCTTC
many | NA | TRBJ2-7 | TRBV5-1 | CASAATGRREQYF | TGCGCCAGCGCCGCTACAGGGCGTCGAGAGCAGTACTTC
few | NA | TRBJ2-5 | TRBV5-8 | CASSLVHLRETQYF | TGTGCCAGCAGCTTGGTACACCTTCGAGAGACCCAGTACTTC
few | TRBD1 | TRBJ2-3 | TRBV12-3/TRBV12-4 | CASSFRDRGPVDTQYF | TGTGCCAGCAGTTTCCGGGACAGGGGGCCGGTAGATACGCAGTATTTT
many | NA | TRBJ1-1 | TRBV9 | CASSPTGIMNTEAFF | TGTGCCAGCAGCCCTACAGGGATTATGAACACTGAAGCTTTCTTT
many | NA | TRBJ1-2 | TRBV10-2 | CASSGSGQGIGYTF | TGCGCCAGCAGTGGATCCGGGCAAGGGATTGGCTACACCTTC
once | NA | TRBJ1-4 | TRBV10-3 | CAIFLTLLDSHEKLFF | TGTGCCATTTTCCTGACACTATTGGACAGTCATGAAAAACTGTTTTTT
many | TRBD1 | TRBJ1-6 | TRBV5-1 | CASSLEGQGESPLHF | TGCGCCAGCAGCTTGGAGGGACAGGGTGAATCACCCCTCCACTTT
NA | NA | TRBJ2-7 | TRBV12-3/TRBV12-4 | CASSYRDEQYF | TGTGCCAGCAGTTACCGGGACGAGCAGTACTTC
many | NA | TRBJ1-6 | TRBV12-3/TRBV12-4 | CASSPLGGMSPLHF | TGTGCCAGCAGTCCCCTGGGGGGGATGTCACCCCTCCACTTT
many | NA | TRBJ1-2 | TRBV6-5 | CASTPMAPDTNTNYGYTF | TGTGCCAGCACTCCCATGGCCCCGGATACCAATACTAACTATGGCTACACCTTC
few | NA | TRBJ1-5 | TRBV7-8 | CASSLIDRRSNQPQHF | TGTGCCAGCAGCTTGATCGACCGTCGTAGCAATCAGCCCCAGCATTTT
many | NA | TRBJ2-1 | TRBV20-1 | CSASAPENNEQFF | TGCAGTGCTAGTGCACCAGAAAACAATGAGCAGTTCTTC
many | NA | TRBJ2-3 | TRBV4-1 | CASSQEARGTQYF | TGCGCCAGCAGCCAAGAGGCGAGAGGAACGCAGTATTTT
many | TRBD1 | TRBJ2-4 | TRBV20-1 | CSARDDRVGKNIQYF | TGCAGTGCTAGAGACGACAGGGTTGGCAAAAACATTCAGTACTTC
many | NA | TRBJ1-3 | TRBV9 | CASSGTADGLSQRDPRGNTIYF | TGTGCCAGCAGCGGAACAGCGGACGGACTATCACAGCGGGATCCTCGTGGAAACACCATATATTTT
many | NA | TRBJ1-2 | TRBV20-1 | CSARIQGLDGYTF | TGCAGTGCTAGAATTCAGGGATTGGATGGCTACACCTTC
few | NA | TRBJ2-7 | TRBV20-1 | CSASSVAFGEQYF | TGCAGTGCTAGCTCGGTAGCTTTTGGCGAGCAGTACTTC
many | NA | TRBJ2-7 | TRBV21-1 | CASSTWTSGETYEQYF | TGTGCCAGCAGCACCTGGACTAGCGGGGAGACGTACGAGCAGTACTTC
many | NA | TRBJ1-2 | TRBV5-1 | CASSSTGRAINLNYGYTF | TGCGCCAGCAGCTCTACTGGCAGGGCCATCAACTTGAACTATGGCTACACCTTC
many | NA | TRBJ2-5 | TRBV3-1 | CASSQGIVRGGAETQYF | TGTGCCAGCAGCCAGGGCATAGTCCGGGGTGGGGCGGAGACCCAGTACTTC
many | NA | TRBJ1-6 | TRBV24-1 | CATSDLMRDSPLHF | TGTGCCACCAGTGATTTGATGAGGGATTCACCCCTCCACTTT
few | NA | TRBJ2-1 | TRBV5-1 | CASSLALGGAEEQFF | TGCGCCAGCAGCTTGGCCCTGGGGGGGGCTGAAGAGCAGTTCTTC
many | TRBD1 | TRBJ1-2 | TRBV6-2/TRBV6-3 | CASNHPPGQFVYGYTF | TGTGCCAGCAACCATCCTCCGGGACAGTTCGTCTATGGCTACACCTTC
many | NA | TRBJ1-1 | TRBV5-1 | CASSFRLNTEAFF | TGCGCCAGCAGCTTTAGATTGAACACTGAAGCTTTCTTT
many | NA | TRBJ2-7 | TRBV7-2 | CASSLNGGPYEQYF | TGTGCCAGCAGCTTAAATGGGGGCCCCTACGAGCAGTACTTC
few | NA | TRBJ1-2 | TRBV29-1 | CSVEGGEVLDGYTF | TGCAGCGTTGAAGGAGGGGAAGTATTGGATGGCTACACCTTC
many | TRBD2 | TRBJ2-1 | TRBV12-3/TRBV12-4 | CASIGRRTSYNEQFF | TGTGCCAGCATCGGGAGGAGGACTAGCTACAATGAGCAGTTCTTC
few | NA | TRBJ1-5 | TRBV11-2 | CASSLESPPLVYSNQPQHF | TGTGCCAGCAGCTTAGAGTCCCCACCCCTCGTATATAGCAATCAGCCCCAGCATTTT
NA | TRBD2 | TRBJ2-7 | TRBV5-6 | CASSVGLAENSYEQYF | TGTGCCAGCAGCGTCGGACTAGCGGAGAACTCCTACGAGCAGTACTTC
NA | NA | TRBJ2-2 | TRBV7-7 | CASSLGGGYSTGELFF | TGTGCCAGCAGCTTAGGAGGTGGCTATTCCACCGGGGAGCTGTTTTTT
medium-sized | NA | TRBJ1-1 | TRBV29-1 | CSVETGFEVRAFF | TGCAGCGTTGAGACCGGGTTCGAGGTTCGTGCTTTCTTT
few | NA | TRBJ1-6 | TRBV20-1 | CSGRTPGDSPLNF | TGCAGTGGAAGGACCCCAGGGGATTCACCCCTCAACTTT
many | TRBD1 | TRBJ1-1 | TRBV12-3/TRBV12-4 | CASSFPRGWETEAFF | TGTGCCAGCAGTTTCCCCAGGGGGTGGGAAACTGAAGCTTTCTTT
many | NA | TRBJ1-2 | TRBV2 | CASRGFSYGYTF | TGTGCCAGCAGGGGATTTAGCTATGGCTACACCTTC
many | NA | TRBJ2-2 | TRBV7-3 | CASSSVPRGTGELFF | TGTGCCAGCAGTTCCGTCCCTCGGGGCACCGGGGAGCTGTTTTTT
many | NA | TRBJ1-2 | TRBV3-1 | CASSQDSRDGYTF | TGTGCCAGCAGCCAAGATTCGCGGGATGGCTACACCTTC